This TCR beta chain stems from a study of cytomegalovirus exposure and HLA in healthy donors. Study-level points and caveats: According to a subsequent analysis, TCR clusters from the first cohort were inclined to appear together in the 120 validation repertoires. The authors listed 150 to 200 TCR beta chains as cytomegalovirus-associated.

The length of the CDR3 is 14 residues. The V end was cut by 6 bases, the J end by 5 bases, with 17 bases between. The germline CDR1 and CDR2 sequences are MNHEY and SVGAGI. This table comes from immunoSEQ multiplex PCR, and its TCRdb copy is limited to in-frame clones, with some not included. The table shows 150,000 to 200,000 clones, with about 85% occurring only once. In regard to this clone: The target antigen is unknown.

Sequencing used PBMCs. The TCR originated in a man aged 18 to 30 in good health and CMV-seropositive. The chain combines TRBV6-5 with TRBJ2-7, with a weak D call TRBD1 (7 bases). The chain's CDR3 is CASSQGQRVDEQYF. Here the CDR3 DNA reads TGTGCCAGCAGCCAGGGACAGCGGGTCGACGAGCAGTACTTC.